The 32 T cell receptor beta chains reported below all come from one sample, sequenced in a study of identical twins. TCRdb re-derived calls from the 5' RACE reads in MiXCR, one entry per CDR3 protein. The sample has 1,800,000 or so distinct CDR3 sequences, less than 35% seen once. Sequenced: cord blood. These receptors all stem from a newborn girl in good health.

This clonotype came up a few times. The chain recombines TRBV28 with TRBJ2-7, with D tentatively TRBD2 (6 bases). The V and J ends lost 8 bases and 4 bases respectively, with 18 bases between them. The V gene's germline CDR1 is MDHEN and CDR2 SYDVKM. The CDR3 has 14 amino acids. CDR3 nucleotide sequence: TGTGCCAGCGAACCCGCGGGATTTCTTTACGAGCAGTACTTC. This sequence encodes CASEPAGFLYEQYF.

The chain uses TRBV9 and TRBJ2-1, with 10 bases that match TRBD2. Germline loops: CDR1 SGDLS, CDR2 YYNGEE. The junction had 17 bases not matched to a gene; V was cut back by 1 base and J by 4 bases. The CDR3 runs to 20 residues. CDR3 residues: CASSVPPGGLAGVGYNEQFF. CDR3 DNA: TGTGCCAGCAGCGTACCCCCCGGAGGGCTAGCGGGAGTGGGTTACAATGAGCAGTTCTTC.

This clonotype was counted between two and nine times. V gene TRBV20-1 combines with J gene TRBJ2-7, with D perhaps being TRBD1 or TRBD2 (5 bases each). The CDR3 spans 12 residues. Per germline, CDR1 DFQATT and CDR2 SNEGSKA (reference sequence). Between the trimmed V and J ends, which lost 6 bases and 5 bases, there was a span of 14 bases. CDR3 bases: TGCAGTGCCAAAGGATTGGGACACGAGCAGTACTTC. Amino acids: CSAKGLGHEQYF.

This clonotype was seen a handful of times. The CDR3 spells CASSLYLAHQETQYF. The CDR3 DNA reads as TGCGCCAGCAGCTTGTATCTGGCTCACCAAGAGACCCAGTACTTC. This sequence joins TRBV5-1 and TRBJ2-5; D is undetermined. Deletions cut 1 base from V and 0 bases from J, with 10 bases between. CDR1 SGHRS and CDR2 YFSETQ come from the germline V gene. CDR3 length: 15 residues.

This chain connects TRBV5-1 to TRBJ2-1, with 10 bases identical to TRBD2. The CDR3 spans 18 residues. The germline CDR1 and CDR2 sequences are SGHRS and YFSETQ. Trimming removed 4 bases from V and 0 bases from J; junction bases left unmatched: 10. The CDR3 nucleotides are TGCGCCAGCAGCCCTGCTAAAACTAGCGGGATCTCCTACAATGAGCAGTTCTTC. Translated, it gives CASSPAKTSGISYNEQFF.

This clonotype appeared a few times. The chain uses TRBV10-3 and TRBJ2-3; 13 bases fit TRBD2. CDR1 is ENHRY, CDR2 SYGVKD, per germline. The junction had 4 bases not matched to a gene; V was cut back by 3 bases and J by 1 base. The CDR3 length is 17 residues. The CDR3 loop is CAISDTSGRARTDTQYF. The DNA of the CDR3 is TGTGCCATCAGTGATACTAGCGGGAGGGCCCGCACAGATACGCAGTATTTT.

V usage is TRBV20-1 and J usage is TRBJ2-5; 8 nucleotides line up with TRBD1. Germline V lookup: CDR1 DFQATT, CDR2 SNEGSKA (reference sequence). The CDR3 is made up of 14 amino acids. After removal of 2 bases from V and 2 bases from J, the junction contained 4 bases not matched to a gene. The CDR3 sequence is CSARSRDRQETQYF. As DNA, the CDR3 is TGCAGTGCTAGATCCCGGGACAGGCAAGAGACCCAGTACTTC.

At least ten counts were recorded for this clonotype. The CDR3 sequence is CASSLISWQSYEQYF. The CDR3 bases are TGTGCCAGCAGCTTAATTTCGTGGCAGTCCTACGAGCAGTACTTC. The V gene is TRBV7-2, the J gene TRBJ2-7; no firm D call. The CDR3 is 15 amino acids. Germline CDR1 and CDR2: SGHTA and FQGNSA. The V end lost 2 bases, the J end lost 1 base, and 12 bases lay between the germline ends.

This rearrangement joins TRBV21-1 to TRBJ1-2. TRBV21-1 is listed as a pseudogene. This CDR3 has 18 residues. CDR3 DNA: TGTGCCAGCAGCAAAAAAAAGGGGAGGGTTTCTCCTAACTATGGCTACACCTTC. The encoded protein is CASSKKKGRVSPNYGYTF.

The chain combines TRBV6-1 with TRBJ1-5, with a tentative D call TRBD1 (5 bases). Germline CDR1 reads MNHNS; CDR2 reads SASEGT. The CDR3 sequence is 14 residues long. Trimming shortened V by 6 bases and J by 2 bases, and 11 bases separated the two germline ends. The CDR3 loop is CASSPGPRNQPQHF. Here the CDR3 DNA reads TGTGCCAGCAGCCCGGGGCCCCGCAATCAGCCCCAGCATTTT.

This clonotype was recorded a few times. The chain uses TRBV6-1 and TRBJ2-7, with TRBD2 matching over 16 bases. The CDR3 has 19 residues. Germline loops: CDR1 MNHNS, CDR2 SASEGT. V trimming: 5 bases; J trimming: 7 bases; junction bases outside the gene matches: 17. The CDR3, as DNA: TGTGCCAGCAGTAGACTAGGGACTAGCGGGAGGGCAGAACACAATGAGCAGTACTTC. Amino acid sequence: CASSRLGTSGRAEHNEQYF.

The chain recombines TRBV5-4 with TRBJ2-2; TRBD1 agrees at 10 bases. CDR3 length equals 17 residues. Germline V lookup: CDR1 SGHNT, CDR2 YYREEE (reference sequence). The trim removed 2 bases at V and 5 bases at J, leaving 9 bases unmatched. As DNA, the CDR3 is TGTGCCAGCAGCTTAGGGGACAGGGGAGATAAGACCGGGGAGCTGTTTTTT. This sequence encodes CASSLGDRGDKTGELFF.

This clonotype was seen only a few times. The CDR3: CASSFTSSLNEQFF. For the CDR3, the DNA is TGTGCCAGCAGTTTTACTAGCAGTCTCAATGAGCAGTTCTTC. V gene TRBV25-1 combines with J gene TRBJ2-1; TRBD2 is a possible D gene (6 bases). This CDR3 has 14 residues. V lost 5 bases, J lost 6 bases, and 14 bases lay in between. In germline, CDR1 is MGHDK, CDR2 SYGVNS.

The chain uses TRBV20-1 and TRBJ2-7; 10 bases are a match to TRBD2. The V gene's germline CDR1 is DFQATT and CDR2 SNEGSKA (reference sequence). This CDR3 is built from 13 residues. With 6 bases clipped from V and 7 bases from J, the junction kept 9 bases outside the gene matches. The CDR3 protein is CSALAGDQNEQYF. DNA of the CDR3: TGCAGTGCGCTAGCGGGGGATCAGAATGAGCAGTACTTC.

This clonotype was detected ten times or more. The rearrangement uses TRBV29-1 and TRBJ1-2, with no clear D. Germline CDR1 and CDR2: SQVTM and ANQGSEA. V was clipped by 4 bases and J by 8 bases, with 8 bases between them. There are 10 residues in the CDR3. CDR3 region: CSVAERGYTF. For the CDR3, the DNA is TGCAGCGTTGCTGAGCGGGGCTACACCTTC.

The chain combines TRBV2 with TRBJ1-6; the D gene is possibly TRBD1 (6 bases). V was pared by 6 bases and J by 7 bases, with 16 bases between. The CDR3 length is 15 residues. Looked up from germline, CDR1 is SNHLY and CDR2 is FYNNEI. The DNA of the CDR3 is TGTGCCAGCAGAAGAGAGGACAGTGGCAATTCACCCCTCCACTTT. It is translated as CASRREDSGNSPLHF.

This clonotype showed up many times. V usage is TRBV29-1 and J usage is TRBJ2-5, with 7 nucleotides matching TRBD2. The CDR3 sequence is 15 residues long. Germline CDR1 and CDR2: SQVTM and ANQGSEA. Trimming took 3 bases from V and 1 from J; bases not matched to a gene: 8. CDR3 in DNA: TGCAGCGTTGACCCCTTGGGAGGGCTCCAAGAGACCCAGTACTTC. It encodes CSVDPLGGLQETQYF. Variable domain in full (rest from reference TRBV29-1 and TRBJ2-5): SAVISQKPSRDICQRGTSLTIQCQVDSQVTMMFWYRQQPGQSLTLIATANQGSEATYESGFVIDKFPISRPNLTFSTLTVSNMSPEDSSIYLCSVDPLGGLQETQYFGPGTRLLVL.

The chain carries TRBV5-6 and TRBJ2-3; 8 nucleotides line up with TRBD2. Looked up from germline, CDR1 is SGHDT and CDR2 is YYEEEE. The CDR3 contains 16 residues. Trimming at V came to 6 bases and at J to 2 bases, leaving 11 bases not matched to a gene. For the CDR3, the DNA is TGTGCCAGCACCCAACGAGCGGGGGAGATCACAGATACGCAGTATTTT. Its translation is CASTQRAGEITDTQYF.

The gene calls are TRBV28 and TRBJ2-1, with D perhaps assigned TRBD1 or TRBD2 (6 bases each). Gene TRBJ2-7 matches the end of the DNA better, so the J call may be wrong. The CDR3 contains 16 residues. Germline V gives CDR1 MDHEN, CDR2 SYDVKM. CDR3 nucleotides: TGTGCCAGCAGTTCCGGGAGAGGGGGGATTTACAATGAGCAGTACTTC. This encodes CASSSGRGGIYNEQYF.

This clonotype was counted a few times. V and J are TRBV6-1 and TRBJ1-6, with 9 bases identical to TRBD1. The CDR3 loop spans 15 amino acids. Losses at the gene ends were 7 bases for V and 7 bases for J; bases not matched to a gene: 8. Germline values: CDR1 MNHNS, CDR2 SASEGT. CDR3 sequence: CASIGGGTGNSPLHF. CDR3 bases: TGTGCCAGCATTGGAGGCGGGACAGGGAATTCACCCCTCCACTTT.

This clonotype was counted many times. The CDR3 DNA follows: TGTGCCAGCAGCCAGGACAGGGTGGGCCAGCCCCAGCATTTT. It is translated as CASSQDRVGQPQHF. The rearrangement uses TRBV4-2 and TRBJ1-5; 8 nucleotides line up with TRBD1. The CDR3 covers 14 residues. The V gene's germline CDR1 is LGHNA and CDR2 YNFKEQ. V was clipped by 3 bases and J by 7 bases; unmatched bases: 5.

CDR3 protein: CASSGAGLAGTYEQYF. The CDR3 coding sequence is TGTGCCAGCAGCGGCGCGGGACTAGCGGGAACCTACGAGCAGTACTTC. The rearrangement uses TRBV5-4 and TRBJ2-4; 13 nucleotides line up with TRBD2. The last part of the DNA fits TRBJ2-7 better; the J call may be wrong. The length of the CDR3 is 16 residues. Per germline, CDR1 SGHNT and CDR2 YYREEE (reference sequence).

This clonotype has only a few counts. The chain carries TRBV27 and TRBJ2-7, with 7 bases that match TRBD1. V lost 5 bases, J lost 4 bases, and 8 bases stayed unmatched. The CDR3 loop spans 14 amino acids. The germline CDR1 and CDR2 sequences are MNHEY and SMNVEV (reference sequence). The CDR3: CASSADRVGYEQYF. In DNA, the CDR3 is TGTGCCAGCAGTGCCGACAGGGTGGGGTACGAGCAGTACTTC.

The chain couples TRBV20-1 to TRBJ1-2; D is perhaps TRBD1 (6 bases). CDR1 and CDR2 from the germline V gene are DFQATT and SNEGSKA (reference sequence). V dropped 0 bases and J dropped 9 bases, with 14 bases sitting between them. CDR3 length: 13 amino acids. This CDR3 reads CSARDPGARSYTF. The CDR3 region has the DNA TGCAGTGCTAGAGATCCGGGGGCGCGTAGCTACACCTTC.

This clonotype has only a few counts. The chain employs TRBV10-3 and TRBJ2-7; the match to TRBD2 covers 10 bases. The CDR3 has 17 residues. Germline V gene sequence: CDR1 ENHRY, CDR2 SYGVKD. V lost 0 bases and J lost 2; bases outside the gene matches: 7. The CDR3 DNA follows: TGTGCCATCAGTGAGTCGACAGGCCTAGCGGGGGCCTACGAGCAGTACTTC. It translates to CAISESTGLAGAYEQYF.

The chain joins TRBV2 to TRBJ1-6, with unresolved D. From germline, CDR1 is SNHLY and CDR2 FYNNEI. The CDR3 runs 15 residues. V was clipped by 3 bases and J by 0 bases, with 6 bases between them. The CDR3 DNA reads TGTGCCAGCAGTGATGGGATCTCCTATAATTCACCCCTCCACTTT. Protein product: CASSDGISYNSPLHF.

The gene calls are TRBV10-3 and TRBJ1-1, with 9 bases matching TRBD1. Trimming took 0 bases from V and 3 from J; bases not matched to a gene: 5. Germline V gene data show CDR1 as ENHRY and CDR2 as SYGVKD. The CDR3 has 16 amino acids. For the CDR3, the DNA is TGTGCCATCAGTGAGTCGATTGGACAGGGGTACACTGAAGCTTTCTTT. It codes for CAISESIGQGYTEAFF.

There are a few counts of this clonotype. CDR3 loop: CASSYSKGYSNQPQHF. In DNA form, the CDR3 reads TGTGCCAGCAGTTACTCAAAGGGATATAGCAATCAGCCCCAGCATTTT. The chain combines TRBV6-6 with TRBJ1-5; D is unclear. V was trimmed by 0 bases and J by 0 bases, leaving 9 bases between them. The length of the CDR3 is 16 residues. Germline CDR1 reads MNHNY; CDR2 reads SVGAGI (reference sequence).

This chain joins TRBV7-2 and TRBJ1-1; D not certain. CDR1 is SGHTA and CDR2 is FQGNSA in the germline V gene. The CDR3 runs to 11 residues. V was shortened by 8 bases and J by 3 bases, with 7 bases between the two germline ends. The CDR3 protein is CASGQDTEAFF. For the CDR3, the DNA is TGTGCCAGCGGCCAGGACACTGAAGCTTTCTTT.

On this clonotype itself: One junction end disagrees with the germline gene, perhaps due to a read error. The chain is built from TRBV6-1 and TRBJ1-5; 8 positions agree with TRBD1. In germline, CDR1 is MNHNS, CDR2 SASEGT. The CDR3 is 14 amino acids. CDR3 in DNA: TGTGCCAGCAATGAAGCAGGGGGCAGTCAGCCCCAGCATTTT. This sequence encodes CASNEAGGSQPQHF.

V gene TRBV29-1 combines with J gene TRBJ2-1; 8 bases map to TRBD2. J gave up 9 bases and V 6 bases, and 7 bases lay outside the gene matches. This CDR3 is 12 amino acids long. CDR1 and CDR2 (germline): SQVTM, ANQGSEA. CDR3 protein: CSVGAGVGEQFF. Here the CDR3 DNA reads TGCAGCGTGGGAGCGGGAGTCGGTGAGCAGTTCTTC.

There are a few counts of this clonotype. J is TRBJ2-3 and V is TRBV20-1; 11 nucleotides agree with TRBD2. This CDR3 has 16 amino acids. Germline values: CDR1 DFQATT, CDR2 SNEGSKA (reference sequence). Germline trimming cut 5 bases from V and 6 bases from J; bases unmatched to any gene: 13. CDR3 nucleotides: TGCAGTGCTGATAACGCGATAGCGGGAGGGTCCGATACGCAGTATTTT. The encoded protein is CSADNAIAGGSDTQYF.